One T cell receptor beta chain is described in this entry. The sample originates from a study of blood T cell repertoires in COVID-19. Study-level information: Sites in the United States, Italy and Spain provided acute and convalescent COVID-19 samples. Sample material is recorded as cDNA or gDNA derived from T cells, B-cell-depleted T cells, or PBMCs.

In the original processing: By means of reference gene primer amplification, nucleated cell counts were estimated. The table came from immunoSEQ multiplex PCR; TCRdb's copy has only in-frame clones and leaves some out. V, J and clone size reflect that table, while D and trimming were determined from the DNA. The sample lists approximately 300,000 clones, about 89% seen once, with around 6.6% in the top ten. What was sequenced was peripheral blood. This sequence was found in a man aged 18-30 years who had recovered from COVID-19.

The CDR3 sequence: CATSEGRGHGDTQYF. The CDR3 coding sequence is TGTGCCACCAGTGAGGGCAGGGGGCATGGAGATACGCAGTATTTT. The chain uses TRBV24-1 and TRBJ2-3, with TRBD1 identical over 8 bases. The V segment lost 4 bases and the J segment 5 bases; nucleotides outside the gene matches: 7. CDR1 is KGHDR, CDR2 SFDVKD, per germline. The CDR3 length is 15 residues.